The 28 T cell receptor beta chains reported below all come from one sample, sequenced in a study of shared clonotypes between healthy human individuals. Measured with immunoSEQ multiplex PCR; TCRdb has only the in-frame clones, and not every one. This sample has about 1 million clones, with about 77% found just once. Input material: memory CD4+ T cells sorted from blood. The subset is: CD45RA-negative fraction. These TCRs come from a man aged 18 to 35 in good health.

V is TRBV7-8 and J is TRBJ2-3, with D perhaps matching TRBD1 or TRBD2 (5 bases each). The CDR3 is 14 residues long. The germline CDR1 and CDR2 sequences are SGHVS and FQNEAQ. Trimming shortened V by 5 bases and J by 4 bases, and 13 bases separated the two germline ends. In nucleotides, the CDR3 is TGTGCCAGCAGCCAGGGACCTCCAGCAGATACGCAGTATTTT. Encoded protein: CASSQGPPADTQYF.

V and J are TRBV4-3 and TRBJ2-7; tentative D call: TRBD1 (6 bases). The CDR3 extends over 14 amino acids. CDR1 LGHNA and CDR2 YSLEER come from the germline V gene. V lost 6 bases and J lost 1, with 13 bases in between. This CDR3 reads CASSPDTGSYEQYF. For the CDR3, the DNA is TGCGCCAGCAGTCCAGACACAGGGTCCTACGAGCAGTACTTC.

This chain uses TRBV7-2 with TRBJ2-1; D unclear. Trimming cost V 6 bases and J 4 bases, with 16 bases left between them. The CDR3 totals 15 residues. Germline V gene lookup returns CDR1 SGHTA and CDR2 FQGNSA. The CDR3 protein is CASSPYETGYNEQFF. As DNA, the CDR3 is TGTGCCAGCAGTCCTTATGAGACTGGATACAATGAGCAGTTCTTC. The entire variable domain, with the rest obtained from reference TRBV7-2 and TRBJ2-1, is as follows: GAGVSQSPSNKVTEKGKDVELRCDPISGHTALYWYRQSLGQGLEFLIYFQGNSAPDKSGLPSDRFSAERTGGSVSTLTIQRTQQEDSAVYLCASSPYETGYNEQFFGPGTRLTVL.

Details on this clone: This may be a read error, as it is one base from a much larger clone. The chain links TRBV11-3 to TRBJ2-7; TRBD1 aligns across 11 bases. The V gene end was trimmed by 5 bases and the J gene end by 2 bases; junction bases not matched to a gene: 2. The CDR3 has 14 residues. Germline values: CDR1 SGHNT, CDR2 YENEEA. DNA for the CDR3: TGTGCCAGCAGCGCGGGACAGGGGGCCTACGAGCAGTACTTC. Amino acid sequence: CASSAGQGAYEQYF.

CDR3 sequence: CASSDPGPLNTEAFF. CDR3 coding DNA: TGTGCCAGCAGTGATCCAGGGCCTTTGAACACTGAAGCTTTCTTT. V and J are TRBV6-1 and TRBJ1-1; D may be TRBD1 (5 bases). V was cut by 3 bases and J by 0 bases, with 11 bases left in between. Germline V CDR1 and CDR2: MNHNS, SASEGT. The CDR3 consists of 15 residues.

The chain combines TRBV10-1 with TRBJ2-1; D may match TRBD1 or TRBD2 (5 bases each). The CDR3 runs 14 residues. Trimming stripped 6 bases from V and 7 bases from J, with 16 bases between. CDR1 is WNHNN, CDR2 SYGVQD, per germline (reference sequence). CDR3 loop: CASSPSPEGNEQFF. The CDR3 DNA reads as TGCGCCAGCAGCCCATCACCCGAGGGGAATGAGCAGTTCTTC.

This clone is a singleton in its sample. The chain recombines TRBV29-1 with TRBJ1-3; 7 nucleotides agree with TRBD1. Germline V CDR1 and CDR2: SQVTM, ANQGSEA. This CDR3 has 15 amino acids. V shed 7 bases, J shed 3 bases, and the junction held 12 bases outside the gene matches. The CDR3 DNA sequence: TGCAGCGGCACGACAGGGAACGGCCTTGGAAACACCATATATTTT. Translated, it gives CSGTTGNGLGNTIYF.

The genes are TRBV2 and TRBJ2-1; 7 positions agree with TRBD2. The germline V gene has CDR1 SNHLY and CDR2 FYNNEI. V dropped 7 bases and J dropped 0; count of bases not matched to a gene: 6. The CDR3 has 15 amino acids. The chain's CDR3 is CASKLGGFSYNEQFF. The CDR3 DNA sequence: TGTGCCAGCAAATTGGGGGGGTTCTCCTACAATGAGCAGTTCTTC.

This chain connects TRBV5-1 to TRBJ1-1; D gene unclear. The length of the CDR3 is 14 residues. Germline loops: CDR1 SGHRS, CDR2 YFSETQ. V dropped 2 bases and J dropped 0 bases, with 8 bases sitting between them. CDR3 coding DNA: TGCGCCAGCAGCTTCCAGGTCATGAACACTGAAGCTTTCTTT. Translated: CASSFQVMNTEAFF.

This chain joins TRBV9 and TRBJ1-1; TRBD1 agrees at 7 bases. The V gene's germline CDR1 is SGDLS and CDR2 YYNGEE. With V trimmed by 3 bases and J by 1 base, 12 bases remained unmatched. The CDR3 runs 17 residues. The CDR3 DNA reads as TGTGCCAGCAGCGCGACAGGGTATTCCAGAGCGAACACTGAAGCTTTCTTT. Translated, it gives CASSATGYSRANTEAFF. The whole variable domain, filled in from reference TRBV9 and TRBJ1-1, reads DSGVTQTPKHLITATGQRVTLRCSPRSGDLSVYWYQQSLDQGLQFLIQYYNGEERAKGNILERFSAQQFPDLHSELNLSSLELGDSALYFCASSATGYSRANTEAFFGQGTRLTVV.

The chain joins TRBV10-2 to TRBJ1-1, with 10 bases that match TRBD1. Germline V gene sequence: CDR1 WSHSY, CDR2 SAAADI. This CDR3 spans 16 amino acids. V shed 2 bases and J 4 bases; nucleotides not matched to a gene: 7. The DNA of the CDR3 is TGCGCCAGCAGTGAGCAGACCTGGACAGGGGGCACTGAAGCTTTCTTT. Its protein product is CASSEQTWTGGTEAFF.

V usage is TRBV6-5 and J usage is TRBJ2-1; 11 nucleotides line up with TRBD2. After removal of 5 bases from V and 2 bases from J, the junction contained 2 bases not matched to a gene. Germline values: CDR1 MNHEY, CDR2 SVGAGI. The CDR3 is 15 amino acids. CDR3 residues: CASSLAGGPYNEQFF. In DNA, the CDR3 is TGTGCCAGCAGTCTAGCGGGAGGTCCCTACAATGAGCAGTTCTTC.

The chain uses TRBV6-1 and TRBJ2-7, with 7 bases lining up with TRBD1. The CDR3 loop spans 15 amino acids. Germline V CDR1 and CDR2: MNHNS, SASEGT. V lost 7 bases, J lost 3 bases, and 12 bases stayed unmatched. The CDR3 is CASILPQGLGYEQYF. The CDR3 bases are TGTGCCAGCATTCTACCACAGGGGTTAGGCTACGAGCAGTACTTC.

The chain couples TRBV28 to TRBJ1-2, with TRBD1 matching over 7 bases. V shed 3 bases, J shed 4 bases, and the junction held 5 bases outside the gene matches. Per the germline V gene, CDR1 is MDHEN and CDR2 is SYDVKM. The CDR3 has 14 amino acids. CDR3 protein: CASSFPQGSYGYTF. The CDR3 DNA is TGTGCCAGCAGTTTCCCACAGGGGTCCTATGGCTACACCTTC.

This clone was observed a handful of times. The chain joins TRBV10-3 to TRBJ1-2, with D perhaps TRBD1 (5 bases). This CDR3 is built from 14 residues. The germline V and J ends were trimmed by 4 bases and 6 bases, with 15 bases remaining between them. Germline V gene lookup returns CDR1 ENHRY and CDR2 SYGVKD. In nucleotides, the CDR3 is TGTGCCATCAGTGGGGGGAAGGGTCCCCATGGCTACACCTTC. Protein product: CAISGGKGPHGYTF.

This chain joins TRBV27 and TRBJ1-6; D might be TRBD1 (6 bases). Germline V CDR1 and CDR2: MNHEY, SMNVEV (reference sequence). The V end was cut by 5 bases, the J end by 10 bases, with 15 bases between. The CDR3 is 14 amino acids. CDR3 protein: CASSGDRRISPLHF. CDR3 sequence (DNA): TGTGCCAGCAGTGGCGACAGGAGAATCTCACCCCTCCACTTT.

The J gene is TRBJ1-2, the V gene TRBV28, with 7 bases that match TRBD1. The CDR3 loop spans 15 amino acids. The germline CDR1 and CDR2 sequences are MDHEN and SYDVKM. With 6 bases clipped from V and 2 bases from J, the junction kept 9 bases outside the gene matches. DNA for the CDR3: TGTGCCAGCAGACAATCAGGGGGAGTAAACTATGGCTACACCTTC. It codes for CASRQSGGVNYGYTF.

The J gene is TRBJ2-3, the V gene TRBV29-1; D gene uncertain. The germline CDR1 and CDR2 sequences are SQVTM and ANQGSEA. V was shortened by 5 bases and J by 2 bases, with 14 bases between the two germline ends. This CDR3 spans 14 amino acids. In DNA form, the CDR3 reads TGCAGCGTTCAAGTAGGGCCACACACAGATACGCAGTATTTT. This codes for CSVQVGPHTDTQYF.

This chain links TRBV21-1 with TRBJ2-6; the tabulated D call, TRBD1, remains unverified against the DNA. TRBV21-1 is listed as a pseudogene. This CDR3 region has 20 residues. The CDR3 nucleotides are TGTGCCAGCAGCAGATTGCCCCGGGACAGGGGCCTCTCTGGGGCCAACGTCCTGACTTTC. This encodes CASSRLPRDRGLSGANVLTF.

J is TRBJ2-5 and V is TRBV28, with D possibly TRBD2 on 7 matching bases. V was shortened by 6 bases and J by 1 base, with 9 bases between the two germline ends. Germline values: CDR1 MDHEN, CDR2 SYDVKM. CDR3 length equals 13 residues. The DNA for the CDR3 is TGTGCCAGCAGGGGGGGGGCCCAAGAGACCCAGTACTTC. This gives the protein CASRGGAQETQYF.

The gene calls are TRBV19 and TRBJ1-5; D is possibly TRBD1 (6 bases). V lost 3 bases and J lost 4, with 10 bases in between. Per germline, CDR1 LNHDA and CDR2 SQIVND (reference sequence). The CDR3 totals 14 residues. The CDR3 sequence: CASSMGAENQPQHF. The CDR3 DNA follows: TGTGCCAGTAGTATGGGGGCAGAAAATCAGCCCCAGCATTTT.

This clone showed up just once. This sequence joins TRBV30 and TRBJ1-2, with D maybe TRBD1 (5 bases). This CDR3 is 14 amino acids long. CDR1 and CDR2 (germline): GTSNPN, SVGIG (reference sequence). With 3 bases removed from V and 5 bases from J, the gap between germline ends came to 16 bases. CDR3 nucleotides: TGTGCCTGGAGCAGCCGGGACCGAGATTATGGCTACACCTTC. Translating gives CAWSSRDRDYGYTF. Together with reference TRBV30 and TRBJ1-2, the CDR3 gives the full variable domain: SQTIHQWPATLVQPVGSPLSLECTVEGTSNPNLYWYRQAAGRGLQLLFYSVGIGQISSEVPQNLSASRPQDRQFILSSKKLLLSDSGFYLCAWSSRDRDYGYTFGSGTRLTVV.

This rearrangement joins TRBV5-1 to TRBJ2-7; the match to TRBD1 covers 8 bases. After removal of 4 bases from V and 4 bases from J, the junction contained 7 bases not matched to a gene. The V gene's germline CDR1 is SGHRS and CDR2 YFSETQ. This CDR3 region has 14 residues. This CDR3 is CASSLRTGKYEQYF. The CDR3 coding sequence is TGCGCCAGCAGCCTCAGGACAGGGAAGTACGAGCAGTACTTC.

The sample holds a few counts of this clone. CDR3: CASSEWASGEQFF. CDR3 DNA: TGCGCCAGCAGTGAGTGGGCTAGCGGGGAGCAGTTCTTC. The chain uses TRBV10-2 and TRBJ2-1; 8 bases fit TRBD2. The trim removed 1 base at V and 10 bases at J, leaving 3 bases unmatched. This CDR3 has 13 residues. The germline V gene has CDR1 WSHSY and CDR2 SAAADI.

This clone was observed a handful of times. The chain is built from TRBV27 and TRBJ2-3, with D possibly matching TRBD2 (7 bases). Trimming pared 7 bases from V and 2 bases from J, leaving 13 bases between. This CDR3 spans 14 amino acids. Germline V gene lookup returns CDR1 MNHEY and CDR2 SMNVEV (reference sequence). The CDR3, as DNA: TGTGCCAGCAAGGGGGAGGGGATCACAGATACGCAGTATTTT. Protein: CASKGEGITDTQYF.

This chain connects TRBV7-9 to TRBJ1-1; D gene uncertain. The CDR3 is 13 residues long. V lost 2 bases and J lost 7, with 11 bases in between. CDR1 is SEHNR and CDR2 is FQNEAQ in the germline V gene (reference sequence). The CDR3 DNA reads TGTGCCAGCAGCTTATCCCAGATCGGTGAAGCTTTCTTT. It encodes CASSLSQIGEAFF.

This chain links TRBV5-3 with TRBJ2-3; 8 nucleotides line up with TRBD2. TRBV5-3 is an ORF, with its function uncertain. The CDR3 is 13 amino acids. The V segment lost 5 bases and the J segment 2 bases; nucleotides outside the gene matches: 1. The CDR3 loop reads CARRRGVTDTQYF. The CDR3, as DNA: TGTGCCAGAAGGCGGGGGGTCACAGATACGCAGTATTTT.

The table lists this clone with a count of one. The chain is built from TRBV5-4 and TRBJ2-3; 15 bases line up with TRBD2. This CDR3 region has 16 residues. V shed 2 bases, J shed 8 bases, and the junction held 6 bases outside the gene matches. Germline V gene lookup returns CDR1 SGHNT and CDR2 YYREEE (reference sequence). The CDR3 nucleotides are TGTGCCAGCAGCTTCGGGACTAGCGGGAGGTTTGGTACGCAGTATTTT. It encodes CASSFGTSGRFGTQYF. The complete variable domain, with remaining parts taken from reference TRBV5-4 and TRBJ2-3, reads ETGVTQSPTHLIKTRGQQVTLRCSSQSGHNTVSWYQQALGQGPQFIFQYYREEENGRGNFPPRFSGLQFPNYSSELNVNALELDDSALYLCASSFGTSGRFGTQYFGPGTRLTVL.